The source of this T cell receptor (beta chain) is a study of post-analysis software for immune sequencing data. Study as a whole: Secondary progressive, relapsing-remitting and progressive-relapsing multiple sclerosis were among the included disease courses. Points from the study as a whole: Versus controls, multiple sclerosis patients showed significantly lower diversity (normalized Chao1). Samples made in the same batch grouped tightly together by F measure.

Every TCR beta cDNA library bore unique molecular identifiers. T cells, about 0.95 to 11 million of them, yielded about half a million cDNA molecules. TCRdb used MiXCR to reprocess the PCR reads, holding one entry per CDR3 protein. The sample consists of 650,000 to 900,000 distinct CDR3 sequences, roughly 46% of them appearing once. Note on this clonotype: Antigen unknown.

Sequencing was performed on blood. The TCR originated in a girl aged 10 to 17 with multiple sclerosis.

CDR3 nucleotides: TGCGCCAGCAGCTTTGCGGGTACCACAGATACGCAGTATTTT. It specifies CASSFAGTTDTQYF. V and J are TRBV5-1 and TRBJ2-3; D might be TRBD2 (5 bases). Germline-derived CDR1 and CDR2 are SGHRS and YFSETQ. V was clipped by 2 bases and J by 2 bases, with 9 bases between them. CDR3 length: 14 amino acids.